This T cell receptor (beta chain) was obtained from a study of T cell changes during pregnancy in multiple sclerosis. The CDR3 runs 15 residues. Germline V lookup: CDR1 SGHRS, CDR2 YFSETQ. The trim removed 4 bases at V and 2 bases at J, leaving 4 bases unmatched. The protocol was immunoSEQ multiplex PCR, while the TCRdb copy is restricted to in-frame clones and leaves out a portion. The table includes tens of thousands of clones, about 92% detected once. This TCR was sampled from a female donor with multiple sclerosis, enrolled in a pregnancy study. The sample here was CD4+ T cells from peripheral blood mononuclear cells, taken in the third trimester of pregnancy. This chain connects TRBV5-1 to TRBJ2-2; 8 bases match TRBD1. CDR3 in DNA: TGCGCCAGCAGCGTGGGGACAGGCAACACCGGGGAGCTGTTTTTT. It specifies CASSVGTGNTGELFF.